This paragraph reports one TCR beta chain. This clonotype appeared many times. Its antigen is not yet known. Per-nucleotide qualities are absent, and no much larger clonotype sits a single base away. This record comes from a study of T cells in Graves' hyperthyroidism and ophthalmopathy (dated by TCRdb to the late 2010s). Some background on the complete study: Peripheral blood samples were taken at the time of initial diagnosis, prior to any treatment. TCR V-J signatures able to tell the groups apart were searched for in a discovery cohort of around 95 patients, of whom around 42 had Graves' ophthalmopathy and 57 had stable Graves' hyperthyroidism. Prospective prediction of ophthalmopathy was tested in an independent validation cohort of fewer than 20 hyperthyroidism patients and 17 patients who later progressed to ophthalmopathy. For training and testing, the 80 to 100 patients in the discovery cohort were randomly divided in a 7:3 ratio. In addition, the study compared T-cell repertoires in thyroid tissue and in blood from five or six Graves' hyperthyroidism patients. After blood sampling, hyperthyroidism patients were treated with methimazole at a starting dose of 30 mg daily, and ophthalmopathy patients were treated with high-dose intravenous methylprednisolone. The paper describes TCR Vbeta CDR3 sequencing of 135 peripheral blood samples, made up of under 50 ophthalmopathy patients, around 78 hyperthyroidism patients and 17 progressor patients.

The hyperthyroidism patients were between 18 and 65 years old and newly diagnosed, with a disease duration of less than 2 months. Exclusion was applied to patients with uncontrolled infections, other autoimmune diseases, pregnancy or lactation. Diagnoses were established on the basis of clinical symptoms, serum thyroxine and TRAb, thyroid ultrasound, and orbital computed tomography. Blood from progressor patients was collected at the time of first diagnosis with hyperthyroidism, before any ophthalmopathy symptoms had appeared. Ficoll-Paque density gradient centrifugation was used to isolate PBMCs from 10 ml of fresh peripheral blood. Progressor patients were first diagnosed with Graves' hyperthyroidism and then developed ophthalmopathy during follow-up. Total RNA was extracted using Trizol reagent, and RNA quality was assessed on an Agilent 2100 Bioanalyzer. The TCR beta CDR3 regions were amplified from the RNA transcripts. The first round of RT-PCR for the TCR CDR3 was performed with the HTBI primer set and the Qiagen OneStep RT-PCR kit. Libraries were constructed in a second round of multiplex PCR, after which size selection and purification were carried out. Sequencing of the libraries was done on an Illumina HiSeq2000 using paired-end 100 bp reads. In the source study's methods: SOAPnuke was used to process the raw data, with reads discarded if the reads contained adapters or uncalled bases, had a mean Phred below 15, or lacked an exact constant-primer or identifier match. COPE v1.2.5 was used to merge high-quality paired reads, and clonotypes were defined as unique nucleotide sequences. Clonotypes were aligned to IMGT TRBV, TRBD and TRBJ reference segments using MiTCR v1.1. Only V-J combinations with frequency above 0.0001, covering about 99% of repertoires, were analysed. The TCS score was defined as F50 (clonal expansion) divided by E x V (chaos), with BLOSUM62-based TCRdist calculated between CDR3 peptides within each V-J. Welch's t-statistics and random forest reduced 514 V-J features to roughly 13, which were used in a naive Bayes classifier (R e1071). TCRdb's own reprocessing of the public reads used fastp at Q25 and MiXCR and kept productive beta chains. Rows matching on CDR3 protein sequence are summarized as one entry with the most common DNA and genes. The V and J calls here are based on TCRdb, not the publication. The sample has a few hundred thousand distinct CDR3 sequences on record, roughly 15% of them singletons. Roughly 30% of the sample comes from the top ten.

The paper as a whole reports these results and caveats: Ophthalmopathy was separated from stable hyperthyroidism by a 13 V-J signature model, with around 90% sensitivity and about 81% specificity obtained in cross-validation and 80%/75% obtained in testing. Sample size was not statistically predetermined, and investigators were not blinded to group allocation. Most expanded thyroid clonotypes (frequency above 0.001) were also found in blood, which suggests that blood repertoires may mirror thyroid immune responses. During validation, the model predicted progression to ophthalmopathy a median of around 7 months ahead of onset, with around 70% sensitivity and more than 72% specificity.

Germline trimming: 4 bases from V, 5 bases from J; junction bases outside gene matches: 7. The germline V gene (reference sequence) sets CDR1 to LGHDT and CDR2 to YNNKEL. The CDR3, cysteine through phenylalanine, is 15 amino acids long. The only DNA kept is the CDR3, 45 bases in frame from the first base. The TCR sequence derives from a woman aged 45-59 years with Graves' hyperthyroidism that later progressed to Graves' ophthalmopathy. The receptor chain draws on TRBV3-1 and TRBJ2-5; the central 10 bases match TRBD2. The specimen was blood. CDR3 protein: CASSLKSGRGETQYF. The sequenced DNA is TGTGCCAGCAGCCTTAAAAGCGGGAGGGGCGAGACCCAGTACTTC.